The next 16 T cell receptor beta chains were all read from a single sample in a study of tumor-infiltrating lymphocytes in primary liver carcinoma. The blood RNA (from unsorted whole blood) was obtained, and germline DNA was also extracted. TCR beta cDNA was prepared out of approximately 500 ng total RNA by means of a constant-region primer. Three nested multiplex PCR rounds of slightly modified ARM-PCR generated TCR beta libraries. With TRBV1-TRBV30 forward primers and a C-beta reverse primer, the first two PCR rounds were run for 10 cycles each. TCRdb ran MiXCR on the multiplex PCR reads and lists one entry per CDR3 protein. The table shows 180,000 or so distinct CDR3 sequences, with roughly 60% occurring only once. The sequencing input was peripheral blood. These receptors all come from a man between 40 and 49 years old with primary liver carcinoma and hepatitis B virus infection.

The V gene is TRBV6-1, the J gene TRBJ2-3; D is ambiguous. Germline V lookup: CDR1 MNHNS, CDR2 SASEGT. The CDR3 has 14 residues. Trimming pared 2 bases from V and 4 bases from J, leaving 10 bases between. CDR3 sequence: CASSESPAADTQYF. CDR3 DNA: TGTGCCAGCAGTGAATCGCCGGCGGCAGATACGCAGTATTTT.

This sequence joins TRBV4-1 and TRBJ1-1; maybe TRBD1 (6 bases). V lost 4 bases to trimming and J lost 2 bases, with 17 bases between them. Germline lookup yields CDR1 MGHRA and CDR2 YSYEKL. This CDR3 contains 16 residues. DNA of the CDR3: TGCGCCAGCAGCCCTACTGGGGGTGGGGGCAACACTGAAGCTTTCTTT. This encodes CASSPTGGGGNTEAFF.

About this clonotype: One end of the junction does not line up with germline, which may come from a read error. The rearrangement uses TRBV29-1 and TRBJ2-1; TRBD2 agrees at 9 bases. Germline lookup yields CDR1 SQVTM and CDR2 ANQGSEA. The CDR3 runs 15 residues. The CDR3 loop reads CSVVGLAGSYDEQFF. The DNA for the CDR3 is TGCAGCGTGGTCGGGCTAGCGGGGTCCTACGATGAGCAGTTCTTC.

A remark on this clonotype: At one end the junction does not follow the germline gene, possibly because of a read error. The V gene is TRBV10-3, the J gene TRBJ1-1; D remains unclear. This CDR3 region has 18 residues. Germline CDR1 and CDR2: ENHRY and SYGVKD. CDR3: CTISADPGPTPMNTEAFF. The CDR3 DNA reads TGTACCATCAGTGCAGACCCGGGCCCCACCCCCATGAACACTGAAGCTTTCTTT.

This sequence joins TRBV19 and TRBJ1-1; D gene ambiguous. This CDR3 is 13 amino acids long. Germline V CDR1 and CDR2: LNHDA, SQIVND (reference sequence). V was pared by 5 bases and J by 1 base, with 8 bases between. The CDR3 protein is CASSETRNTEAFF. CDR3 sequence (DNA): TGTGCCAGTAGTGAGACGAGGAACACTGAAGCTTTCTTT.

This clonotype was counted ten times or more. The genes are TRBV12-3 or TRBV12-4 and TRBJ2-7, with a weak D call TRBD2 (5 bases). The CDR3 spans 14 residues. With 6 bases removed from V and 3 bases from J, the gap between germline ends came to 15 bases. CDR3 loop: CASSLVHSDYEQYF. CDR3 in DNA: TGTGCCAGCAGCCTTGTACATAGCGACTACGAGCAGTACTTC.

The chain uses TRBV6-5 and TRBJ2-3; 8 nucleotides align to TRBD1. CDR1 and CDR2 (germline): MNHEY, SVGAGI. The trim removed 2 bases at V and 6 bases at J, leaving 7 bases unmatched. There are 15 residues in the CDR3. The DNA of the CDR3 is TGTGCCAGCAGTTACCGACAGGGGAGCTTGGATACGCAGTATTTT. This gives the protein CASSYRQGSLDTQYF.

Concerning this clonotype itself: The junction does not match germline at one end; this may be a read error. This sequence joins TRBV11-2 and TRBJ1-1; D not certain. Germline CDR1 is SGHAT and CDR2 is FQNNGV. The CDR3 extends over 13 amino acids. CDR3 protein: CASSLGPNTEVFF. The CDR3 DNA sequence: TGTGCCAGCAGCTTAGGACCGAACACTGAAGTTTTCTTT.

The chain combines TRBV4-1 with TRBJ2-1; the D call may be TRBD1 or TRBD2 (5 bases each). With 0 bases removed from V and 5 bases from J, the gap between germline ends came to 17 bases. This CDR3 is 17 amino acids long. Germline-derived CDR1 and CDR2 are MGHRA and YSYEKL. The chain's CDR3 is CASSQEEGVWRNNEQFF. CDR3 DNA: TGCGCCAGCAGCCAAGAGGAAGGGGTGTGGAGGAACAATGAGCAGTTCTTC.

This rearrangement joins TRBV6-1 to TRBJ2-7; 9 positions match TRBD2. The V and J ends lost 3 bases and 0 bases, in that order; junction bases with no gene match: 6. The CDR3 covers 16 residues. Germline V gene sequence: CDR1 MNHNS, CDR2 SASEGT. CDR3 amino acids: CASSETSGDSSYEQYF. The CDR3 nucleotides are TGTGCCAGCAGTGAGACTAGCGGTGATAGCTCCTACGAGCAGTACTTC.

This clonotype was observed a few times. The chain links TRBV4-2 to TRBJ2-1; 11 bases match TRBD2. The ends lost 4 bases at V and 2 bases at J; junction bases unmatched: 4. Germline V CDR1 and CDR2: LGHNA, YNFKEQ. The CDR3 totals 16 residues. This CDR3 is CASSRPTSGTYNEQFF. The CDR3 DNA follows: TGTGCCAGCAGCCGACCGACTAGCGGGACCTACAATGAGCAGTTCTTC.

This clonotype was picked up many times. The chain joins TRBV11-2 to TRBJ2-7, with a tentative D call TRBD2 (5 bases). V lost 5 bases to trimming and J lost 4 bases, with 15 bases between them. The germline CDR1 and CDR2 sequences are SGHAT and FQNNGV. The CDR3 runs to 14 residues. CDR3 in DNA: TGTGCCAGCAGCACCGCTGGAGGTGGTTACGAGCAGTACTTC. Translation gives CASSTAGGGYEQYF.

Of note for this clonotype: This may stem from a read error, because a much larger clone lies one nucleotide away. The CDR3 protein is CASSPHHNRGGNIQYF. In DNA, the CDR3 is TGTGCCAGCAGCCCTCACCATAACAGGGGGGGAAACATTCAGTACTTC. This chain connects TRBV11-2 to TRBJ2-4; possibly TRBD1 for D (8 bases). This CDR3 has 16 residues. The germline CDR1 and CDR2 sequences are SGHAT and FQNNGV. Trimming removed 5 bases at V and 6 bases at J, with 20 bases between.

As for this clonotype: A much bigger clone sits one base away, suggesting this may be a read error. V and J are TRBV4-2 and TRBJ1-6; D may be TRBD1 (5 bases). The germline gives CDR1 LGHNA, CDR2 YNFKEQ. The CDR3 covers 15 residues. For the CDR3, the DNA is TGTGCCAGCAGCCAAGAACAGGATTATAATTCATCCCTCCACTTT. Protein: CASSQEQDYNSSLHF.

This clonotype was counted a few times. The chain is built from TRBV5-6 and TRBJ1-1; possible D gene TRBD1, 5 bases. Germline V gene lookup returns CDR1 SGHDT and CDR2 YYEEEE. V was cut by 2 bases and J by 5 bases, with 10 bases left in between. The CDR3 extends over 13 amino acids. CDR3 sequence (DNA): TGTGCCAGCAGCTTTCCTCAGGGTACTGAAGCTTTCTTT. Its protein product is CASSFPQGTEAFF.

Worth noting for this clonotype: Its ends do not fully match the called genes, so a read error is possible. V usage is TRBV4-1 and J usage is TRBJ1-2, with a tentative D call TRBD1 (5 bases). Per the germline V gene, CDR1 is MGHRA and CDR2 is YSYEKL. The CDR3 is made up of 15 amino acids. The CDR3 nucleotides are TGCGCCAGCGGCCAAGATGCGGCAGACAGCTATGGCTACACCTTC. Translating gives CASGQDAADSYGYTF.